This T cell receptor (beta chain) was captured by sequencing in a study of blood T cell repertoires in COVID-19. Source study methods: Nucleated cell number was recorded as an estimate derived from reference gene primer amplification. TCRdb's table, derived via immunoSEQ multiplex PCR, lists solely in-frame clones and lacks some. The DNA gave D and trimming, while V, J and clone size come from that table. Of a few hundred thousand clones in the sample, around 91% were seen once. The study drew participants aged about 18 to 89 years from about two dozen US areas. Participants reported their clinical history, and cohort assignment relied on those reports. Cohort 3 donors were reported recovered after two negative PCRs, clearance, or symptom resolution. CDR1 is MDHEN and CDR2 is SYDVKM in the germline V gene. CDR3 length: 17 amino acids. V lost 7 bases, J lost 5 bases, and 23 bases lay in between.

The V gene is TRBV28, the J gene TRBJ1-4; a possible D gene is TRBD1 (6 bases). The sample comprised PBMCs or T cells enriched from blood (not recorded which). This TCR came from a woman in her 40s who had recovered from COVID-19. The CDR3 DNA reads TGTGCCAGCACCCAATTTATCTCAGGGGCCCTAAATGAAAAACTGTTTTTT. Amino acid sequence: CASTQFISGALNEKLFF.